One sample yielded the 3 T cell receptor beta chains listed below, sequenced in a study of blood T cell repertoires in COVID-19. Clones were read by immunoSEQ multiplex PCR, and TCRdb kept only the in-frame ones, dropping some. This table has around 270,000 clones, around 89% appearing once. The sample taken for sequencing was peripheral blood. Receptor source: a young man with acute or convalescent COVID-19.

This clone was recorded only once. The V call is TRBV5-1, the J call TRBJ1-1, with D hard to call. Trimming cost V 5 bases and J 0 bases, with 8 bases left between them. The CDR3 is 13 amino acids. The germline V gene has CDR1 SGHRS and CDR2 YFSETQ. The CDR3 DNA sequence: TGCGCCAGCAGTAAACAGTTGAACACTGAAGCTTTCTTT. This gives the protein CASSKQLNTEAFF.

This clone appeared a few times. The rearrangement uses TRBV6-4 and TRBJ2-1; D remains ambiguous. This CDR3 is built from 15 residues. CDR1 and CDR2 from the germline V gene are MRHNA and SNTAGT. Deletions cut 5 bases from V and 3 bases from J, with 14 bases between. The CDR3 reads CASSLTTDFYNEQFF. For the CDR3, the DNA is TGTGCCAGCAGTCTTACAACCGATTTCTACAATGAGCAGTTCTTC.

This clone has just a few counts. The rearrangement joins TRBV27 to TRBJ2-5; 7 nucleotides line up with TRBD2. With 6 bases clipped from V and 7 bases from J, the junction kept 17 bases outside the gene matches. This CDR3 spans 16 amino acids. Germline V gene data show CDR1 as MNHEY and CDR2 as SMNVEV (reference sequence). CDR3 nucleotide sequence: TGTGCCAGCAGCCAACATACTGGGGGGGGGTTGGCGACCCAGTACTTC. Translating it yields CASSQHTGGGLATQYF.